This T cell receptor (beta chain) was found in a study of blood T cell repertoires in COVID-19. V gave up 3 bases and J gave up 2 bases, with 15 bases separating them. The CDR3 spans 15 residues. Germline-derived CDR1 and CDR2 are SGHDT and YYEEEE. Only a few counts were recorded for this clone. Profiled with immunoSEQ multiplex PCR; TCRdb holds only in-frame clones, not every one. This table has roughly 90,000 clones, about 92% appearing once. Sample: peripheral blood. The sequence was collected from a man in his fifties or sixties with acute or convalescent COVID-19. The V call is TRBV5-6, the J call TRBJ2-7; unclear D gene. The CDR3 protein is CASSSPTETAYEQYF. The CDR3 nucleotides are TGTGCCAGCAGCTCCCCGACCGAGACTGCCTACGAGCAGTACTTC.